These 30 T cell receptor beta chains share one sample of origin, sequenced in a study of shared clonotypes between healthy human individuals. Profiled with immunoSEQ multiplex PCR; TCRdb holds only in-frame clones, not every one. This sample has some 500,000 clones, with 60% to 80% found just once. The source material was PBMCs. The receptors shown here come from a middle-aged woman in good health. Some clones in this sample may be carry-over from other donors' samples.

This clone was found once. This chain uses TRBV7-8 with TRBJ2-3, with TRBD1 identical over 10 bases. Per germline, CDR1 SGHVS and CDR2 FQNEAQ. J gave up 4 bases and V 6 bases, and 7 bases lay outside the gene matches. The CDR3 sequence is 15 residues long. The CDR3 sequence is CASSRDRGHADTQYF. The CDR3 coding sequence is TGTGCCAGCAGTAGAGACAGGGGGCATGCAGATACGCAGTATTTT.

J is TRBJ2-1 and V is TRBV29-1; tentatively, D is TRBD2 (5 bases). Trimming shortened V by 6 bases and J by 3 bases, and 12 bases separated the two germline ends. Per the germline V gene, CDR1 is SQVTM and CDR2 is ANQGSEA. The CDR3 has 13 amino acids. The CDR3 bases are TGCAGCGTGAGACCCCGGGACTACAATGAGCAGTTCTTC. Protein sequence: CSVRPRDYNEQFF.

Note on this clone: With a far larger clone one base away, a read error is the likely cause. This CDR3 fails to terminate in the conserved phenylalanine or tryptophan, so it likely reflects a read error. The chain employs TRBV6-4 and TRBJ2-2; the D is unclear. The CDR3 is made up of 14 amino acids. Germline V gene sequence: CDR1 MRHNA, CDR2 SNTAGT. V was pared by 3 bases and J by 3 bases, with 8 bases between. In DNA, the CDR3 is TGTGCCAGCAGTGAGTCCCCCCACACCGGGGAGCTGTTTTCT. Amino acids: CASSESPHTGELFS.

This clone was seen only once. The gene calls are TRBV4-1 and TRBJ2-7; D tentatively reads TRBD1 or TRBD2 (5 bases each). CDR3 length: 15 amino acids. V shed 1 base and J shed 6 bases, with 16 bases lying between them. The germline V gene encodes CDR1 MGHRA and CDR2 YSYEKL. CDR3 loop: CASSQGDPRGTEQYF. In DNA form, the CDR3 reads TGCGCCAGCAGCCAAGGGGACCCCAGAGGGACCGAGCAGTACTTC.

The gene calls are TRBV10-3 and TRBJ2-3; TRBD2 matches 10 bases. The CDR3 has 16 amino acids. CDR1 ENHRY and CDR2 SYGVKD come from the germline V gene. The trim removed 6 bases at V and 6 bases at J, leaving 12 bases unmatched. CDR3 nucleotides: TGTGCCATCAGCCTAACTACTAGCGGGAACCGGGATACGCAGTATTTT. Its protein product is CAISLTTSGNRDTQYF.

This chain uses TRBV6-5 with TRBJ2-1; D may be TRBD2 (5 bases). The CDR3 has 14 amino acids. Germline CDR1 and CDR2: MNHEY and SVGAGI. V was cut by 0 bases and J by 6 bases, with 9 bases left in between. CDR3 DNA: TGTGCCAGCAGTTACTCGTGGGAGTTCAATGAGCAGTTCTTC. Its translation: CASSYSWEFNEQFF.

This clone was observed a single time. The chain's CDR3 is CATSRGGDQETQYF. CDR3 coding DNA: TGTGCCACCAGCAGAGGGGGCGACCAAGAGACCCAGTACTTC. The V gene is TRBV15, the J gene TRBJ2-5; possible D gene TRBD1, 5 bases. The CDR3 sequence is 14 residues long. The V end lost 1 base, the J end lost 0 bases, and 6 bases lay between the germline ends. CDR1 is LNHNV and CDR2 is YYDKDF in the germline V gene (reference sequence).

This chain uses TRBV7-9 with TRBJ2-7; D ambiguous. V was shortened by 5 bases and J by 1 base, with 3 bases between the two germline ends. The CDR3 covers 11 residues. CDR1 and CDR2 (germline): SEHNR, FQNEAQ (reference sequence). CDR3 coding DNA: TGTGCCAGCAGCGATTCCTACGAGCAGTACTTC. As protein: CASSDSYEQYF.

This chain links TRBV28 with TRBJ2-5; TRBD1 is a possible D gene (6 bases). V lost 5 bases and J 1 base, leaving 14 bases between the germline ends. The CDR3 contains 15 residues. Germline V gene lookup returns CDR1 MDHEN and CDR2 SYDVKM. The CDR3 DNA reads as TGTGCCAGCAGTAGGATATGGACAGCCCAAGAGACCCAGTACTTC. Amino acid sequence: CASSRIWTAQETQYF.

This clone was seen just once. The chain links TRBV19 to TRBJ2-1, with 9 bases fitting TRBD1. The CDR3 consists of 16 residues. Germline CDR1 reads LNHDA; CDR2 reads SQIVND (reference sequence). V was pared by 3 bases and J by 4 bases, with 7 bases of the junction left unmatched. The CDR3 spells CASSIPGTGYYNEQFF. The CDR3 DNA is TGTGCCAGTAGTATCCCAGGGACAGGGTATTACAATGAGCAGTTCTTC.

In regard to this clone: With a much larger clone just one base away, this may be a read error. Other DNA sequences within the sample encode an identical CDR3. This chain joins TRBV28 and TRBJ2-1; D assignment may be TRBD1 or TRBD2 (5 bases each). The CDR3 contains 14 residues. Between the trimmed V and J ends, which lost 6 bases and 2 bases, there was a span of 11 bases. Germline CDR1 reads MDHEN; CDR2 reads SYDVKM. The DNA of the CDR3 is TGTGCCAGCAGCACCGGGACCACCTACAATGAGCAGTTCTTC. Protein sequence: CASSTGTTYNEQFF.

About this clone itself: A far larger clone is off by one base, so a read error is likely. The chain carries TRBV7-2 and TRBJ1-4; TRBD1 matches at 7 bases. The CDR3 extends over 15 amino acids. Germline V lookup: CDR1 SGHTA, CDR2 FQGNSA. This CDR3 reads CASRLRSGGNEKLLF. The CDR3 region has the DNA TGTGCCAGCAGGTTACGTTCAGGGGGGAATGAAAAACTGCTTTTT.

Concerning this clone itself: It is likely a read error: a sequence one base away is far more abundant. The gene calls are TRBV4-3 and TRBJ2-2; TRBD2 agrees at 7 bases. This CDR3 is built from 16 residues. Germline V CDR1 and CDR2: LGHNA, YSLEER. CDR3 loop: CASNQDTLGGPGELFF. Here the CDR3 DNA reads TGCGCCAGCAACCAAGATACGCTGGGAGGGCCCGGGGAGCTGTTTTTT.

The J gene is TRBJ2-2, the V gene TRBV10-3; 7 bases fit TRBD1. The CDR3 contains 16 residues. The germline V gene has CDR1 ENHRY and CDR2 SYGVKD. After removal of 0 bases from V and 3 bases from J, the junction contained 4 bases not matched to a gene. In DNA, the CDR3 is TGTGCCATCAGTGAGTCGAGGGGGCTTCACACCGGGGAGCTGTTTTTT. Amino acid sequence: CAISESRGLHTGELFF.

The chain recombines TRBV27 with TRBJ2-3, with 9 bases matching TRBD2. V gave up 4 bases and J gave up 1 base; unmatched junction bases: 3. CDR3 length equals 15 residues. Germline V CDR1 and CDR2: MNHEY, SMNVEV (reference sequence). Here the CDR3 DNA reads TGTGCCAGCAGTTCTAGGACTAGCGGCACAGATACGCAGTATTTT. Protein product: CASSSRTSGTDTQYF.

This chain uses TRBV13 with TRBJ2-5; 8 bases agree with TRBD2. The V gene end was trimmed by 6 bases and the J gene end by 1 base; junction bases not matched to a gene: 1. Germline V gene lookup returns CDR1 PRHDT and CDR2 FYEKMQ (reference sequence). This CDR3 has 13 amino acids. CDR3 residues: CASSSGTQETQYF. The CDR3 DNA sequence: TGTGCCAGCAGTAGCGGGACCCAAGAGACCCAGTACTTC.

This clone was picked up one time. The genes are TRBV9 and TRBJ2-3, with 10 bases fitting TRBD2. CDR1 is SGDLS, CDR2 YYNGEE, per germline. The CDR3 is made up of 16 amino acids. V was pared by 4 bases and J by 2 bases, with 7 bases of the junction left unmatched. The DNA for the CDR3 is TGTGCCAGCAGCACTCTCAGCGGGAGGGCCACAGATACGCAGTATTTT. Its translation is CASSTLSGRATDTQYF.

V gene TRBV7-9 combines with J gene TRBJ2-5, with D perhaps matching TRBD1 (5 bases). Between the trimmed V and J ends, which lost 5 bases and 2 bases, there was a span of 12 bases. The CDR3 consists of 14 residues. Germline-derived CDR1 and CDR2 are SEHNR and FQNEAQ (reference sequence). DNA for the CDR3: TGTGCCAGCAGCAAAGTGGGGCCGCAAGAGACCCAGTACTTC. It is translated as CASSKVGPQETQYF.

This clone has just a few counts. The CDR3 nucleotides read TGTGCCAGCATTCCCTCGGGGGGAGTAGCTGAGCAGTTCTTC. This encodes CASIPSGGVAEQFF. The chain joins TRBV5-6 to TRBJ2-1, with 7 nucleotides matching TRBD2. J lost 9 bases, V lost 6 bases, and 12 bases had no gene match. CDR1 and CDR2 (germline): SGHDT, YYEEEE. The CDR3 runs 14 residues.

The chain joins TRBV20-1 to TRBJ2-5; tentative D call: TRBD2 (5 bases). The CDR3 spans 11 residues. The germline V and J ends were trimmed by 8 bases and 3 bases, with 10 bases remaining between them. CDR1 and CDR2 from the germline V gene are DFQATT and SNEGSKA (reference sequence). The CDR3 here is CSPTAEETQYF. DNA for the CDR3: TGCAGTCCTACAGCGGAAGAGACCCAGTACTTC.

The rearrangement joins TRBV5-6 to TRBJ2-7, with a tentative D call TRBD2 (6 bases). Between the trimmed V and J ends, which lost 2 bases and 0 bases, there was a span of 12 bases. The germline V gene has CDR1 SGHDT and CDR2 YYEEEE. The CDR3 is made up of 15 amino acids. CDR3 in amino acids: CASSLGGASSYEQYF. CDR3 bases: TGTGCCAGCAGCTTAGGCGGGGCGAGCTCCTACGAGCAGTACTTC. The whole variable domain, filled in from reference TRBV5-6 and TRBJ2-7, reads DAGVTQSPTHLIKTRGQQVTLRCSPKSGHDTVSWYQQALGQGPQFIFQYYEEEERQRGNFPDRFSGHQFPNYSSELNVNALLLGDSALYLCASSLGGASSYEQYFGPGTRLTVT.

This chain links TRBV15 with TRBJ2-7; D might be TRBD1 or TRBD2, each matching 6 bases. The CDR3 is 14 amino acids. Per germline, CDR1 LNHNV and CDR2 YYDKDF (reference sequence). V was trimmed by 0 bases and J by 4 bases, leaving 10 bases between them. The DNA for the CDR3 is TGTGCCACCAGCAGAGACAGGGGAGGTTACGAGCAGTACTTC. Encoded protein: CATSRDRGGYEQYF. The variable domain in full, with the rest retrieved from reference TRBV15 and TRBJ2-7, is DAMVIQNPRYQVTQFGKPVTLSCSQTLNHNVMYWYQQKSSQAPKLLFHYYDKDFNNEADTPDNFQSRRPNTSFCFLDIRSPGLGDTAMYLCATSRDRGGYEQYFGPGTRLTVT.

This chain connects TRBV13 to TRBJ2-2; the match to TRBD2 covers 8 bases. V trimming: 1 base; J trimming: 4 bases; junction bases outside the gene matches: 8. This CDR3 spans 17 amino acids. Germline CDR1 is PRHDT and CDR2 is FYEKMQ (reference sequence). CDR3 nucleotides: TGTGCCAGCAGCTTAGAAGGCGGGAGGAGTGTCACCGGGGAGCTGTTTTTT. This translates into CASSLEGGRSVTGELFF.

V usage is TRBV28 and J usage is TRBJ2-7; weak D call: TRBD2 (5 bases). Germline V gives CDR1 MDHEN, CDR2 SYDVKM. The V gene lost 7 bases and the J gene lost 2 bases, with 12 bases spanning the gap. CDR3 size: 13 residues. CDR3 sequence reads: CASTPTKPYEQYF. CDR3 bases: TGTGCCAGCACCCCGACTAAACCCTACGAGCAGTACTTC.

With respect to this clone: A far larger clone is off by one base, so a read error is likely. The conserved phenylalanine or tryptophan is not found at the CDR3 terminus, so this likely reflects a read error. The chain employs TRBV7-6 and TRBJ1-1; 9 bases align to TRBD1. This CDR3 spans 16 amino acids. Per germline, CDR1 SGHVS and CDR2 FNYEAQ. Losses at the gene ends were 5 bases for V and 1 base for J; bases not matched to a gene: 8. The CDR3: CASSRGTGITNTEAFL. DNA for the CDR3: TGTGCCAGCAGCCGAGGGACAGGGATTACGAACACTGAAGCTTTCCTT.

Concerning this clone: Just one base apart from a much larger clone, this may be a read error. The V call is TRBV12-1, the J call TRBJ2-7. TRBV12-1 is a pseudogene segment. This CDR3 region has 10 residues. CDR3 sequence reads: CASSFYEQYF. Written as DNA, the CDR3 is TGTGCCAGCAGCTTCTACGAGCAGTACTTC.

J is TRBJ2-1 and V is TRBV7-3, with TRBD2 matching over 9 bases. The CDR3 runs 15 residues. Trimming at V came to 3 bases and at J to 0 bases, leaving 0 bases not matched to a gene. Germline loops: CDR1 SGHTA, CDR2 FQGTGA. The CDR3 bases are TGTGCCAGCAGCTTTAGCGGGAGCTCCTACAATGAGCAGTTCTTC. It translates to CASSFSGSSYNEQFF.

CDR3 protein: CASSLHSRQPYEQYF. Written as DNA, the CDR3 is TGTGCCAGTAGCCTACATTCCCGACAGCCCTACGAGCAGTACTTC. The V and J genes are TRBV19 and TRBJ2-7; D is possibly TRBD1 (5 bases). V was clipped by 6 bases and J by 2 bases, with 17 bases between them. This CDR3 contains 15 residues. CDR1 is LNHDA, CDR2 SQIVND, per germline (reference sequence).

The chain uses TRBV7-2 and TRBJ2-7; the match to TRBD2 covers 10 bases. Unmatched junction bases numbered 10, after V lost 8 bases and J lost 6 bases. CDR3 size: 14 residues. Germline V gene data show CDR1 as SGHTA and CDR2 as FQGNSA. CDR3 sequence reads: CASLVLAGVGEQYF. CDR3 DNA sequence: TGTGCCAGCCTTGTGCTAGCGGGAGTGGGCGAGCAGTACTTC.

The gene calls are TRBV7-9 and TRBJ2-1; no definite D call. Trimming pared 2 bases from V and 4 bases from J, leaving 12 bases between. Per germline, CDR1 SEHNR and CDR2 FQNEAQ (reference sequence). This CDR3 region has 15 residues. The CDR3 DNA sequence: TGTGCCAGCAGCTTAATGAGAGTAGGGTACAATGAGCAGTTCTTC. This gives the protein CASSLMRVGYNEQFF.